The rows below give T cell receptor beta chains drawn from one sample of a study of blood T cell repertoires in COVID-19. TCRdb's table, derived via immunoSEQ multiplex PCR, lists solely in-frame clones and lacks some. The data hold some 200,000 clones, with about 80% observed a single time. Sequenced sample: peripheral blood. Receptors were obtained from a woman between 25 and 40 years old who had recovered from COVID-19. The CDR3 runs from the conserved cysteine through the conserved F or W. The D gene is left open where the match is weak. Size is stated for part of the rows, as once, few or many counts, or as a class when the clone is expanded.

V: TRBV3-1/TRBV3-2; D: .; size: .; J: TRBJ2-1; DNA: TGTGCCAGCAGCCAAGTCGTACTAGCATCCAATGAGCAGTTCTTC; CDR3: CASSQVVLASNEQFF
V: TRBV9; D: TRBD1; size: .; J: TRBJ1-6; DNA: TGTGCCAGCAGCGCTGGACAGGGGGCAGCTTCACCCCTCCACTTT; CDR3: CASSAGQGAASPLHF
V: TRBV5-1; D: TRBD2; size: .; J: TRBJ2-1; DNA: TGCGCCAGCAGCCAAGGACTAGCGGGAGCGAGATGGCAGTTCTTC; CDR3: CASSQGLAGARWQFF
V: TRBV5-1; D: TRBD1; size: .; J: TRBJ1-6; DNA: TGCGCCAGCAGCCCGGAGACAGGGACAGATTCACCCCTCCACTTT; CDR3: CASSPETGTDSPLHF
V: TRBV9; D: .; size: once; J: TRBJ1-6; DNA: TGTGCCAGCAGCGTAGGGAGGACCTATAATTCACCCCTCCACTTT; CDR3: CASSVGRTYNSPLHF
V: TRBV11-2; D: .; size: .; J: TRBJ2-3; DNA: TGTGCCAGCAGCTTAATACGCGCAGATACGCAGTATTTT; CDR3: CASSLIRADTQYF
V: TRBV15; D: .; size: .; J: TRBJ1-1; DNA: TGTGCCACCAGCAGAGATTATGGGCAGATGAACACTGAAGCTTTCTTT; CDR3: CATSRDYGQMNTEAFF
V: TRBV10-1; D: TRBD2; size: once; J: TRBJ2-1; DNA: TGCGCCACCCCTTCAAGGCTAGCGGGAGGGTATGAGCAGTTCTTC; CDR3: CATPSRLAGGYEQFF
V: TRBV7-2; D: .; size: once; J: TRBJ2-2; DNA: TGTGCCAGCCTTCATTCGGGGATAAGAACCGGGGAGCTGTTTTTT; CDR3: CASLHSGIRTGELFF
V: TRBV7-9; D: TRBD2; size: .; J: TRBJ2-7; DNA: TGTGCCAGCAGCTTAGGAGGACTAGCAAACGAGCAGTACTTC; CDR3: CASSLGGLANEQYF
V: TRBV30; D: .; size: .; J: TRBJ2-7; DNA: TGTGCCTGGAGCGCTGGGGGGTACGAGCAGTACTTC; CDR3: CAWSAGGYEQYF
V: TRBV18; D: .; size: .; J: TRBJ1-1; DNA: TGTGCCAGCTCACCACGAGATCGTCAGGGGCCCACTGAAGCTTTCTTT; CDR3: CASSPRDRQGPTEAFF
V: TRBV7-9; D: TRBD2; size: many; J: TRBJ2-1; DNA: TGTGCCAGCAGCTTAGCGATTTTAGTAGCGGGAGGCACCAATGAGCAGTTCTTC; CDR3: CASSLAILVAGGTNEQFF
V: TRBV5-1; D: .; size: .; J: TRBJ1-3; DNA: TGCGCCAGCAGCCCGGCGGGGTTGATATCTGGAAACACCATATATTTT; CDR3: CASSPAGLISGNTIYF
V: TRBV28; D: .; size: .; J: TRBJ2-3; DNA: TGTGCCAGCAGTTTATTAGGCCGACAGTCCGGCGACAGCACAGATACGCAGTATTTT; CDR3: CASSLLGRQSGDSTDTQYF
V: TRBV19; D: TRBD2; size: .; J: TRBJ2-7; DNA: TGTGCCAGTAGTGCCGGGACTAGCGGGAGGTCCCCCTACGAGCAGTACTTC; CDR3: CASSAGTSGRSPYEQYF
V: TRBV27; D: .; size: .; J: TRBJ2-5; DNA: TGTGCCAGCAGTTTATCCCAGGGAGGAGAGACCCAGTACTTC; CDR3: CASSLSQGGETQYF
V: TRBV6-5; D: TRBD1; size: .; J: TRBJ2-1; DNA: TGTGCCAGCAGTTGGGGGACAGGGGTCTACAATGAGCAGTTCTTC; CDR3: CASSWGTGVYNEQFF
V: TRBV10-1; D: .; size: few; J: TRBJ1-2; DNA: TGCGCCAGCAGTGGCGGGGGGGTGGATGGCTACACCTTC; CDR3: CASSGGGVDGYTF
V: TRBV7-2; D: .; size: .; J: TRBJ1-1; DNA: TGTGCCAGCAGCACACCTAAGACGGAGATGAACACTGAAGCTTTCTTT; CDR3: CASSTPKTEMNTEAFF
V: TRBV7-7; D: .; size: .; J: TRBJ2-1; DNA: TGTGCCAGCAGCGTCATACAGGGTAGCAATGAGCAGTTCTTC; CDR3: CASSVIQGSNEQFF
V: TRBV18; D: .; size: .; J: TRBJ2-1; DNA: TGTGCCAGCTCACCACAACAGGCAAATGAGCAGTTCTTC; CDR3: CASSPQQANEQFF
V: TRBV19; D: .; size: .; J: TRBJ2-1; DNA: TGTGCCAGTAGTATTTGGAGCGAGGCCTACAATGAGCAGTTCTTC; CDR3: CASSIWSEAYNEQFF
V: TRBV7-6; D: TRBD2; size: .; J: TRBJ2-1; DNA: TGTGCCAGCAGCCGACAGGGACTAGCGGGACGTGCCTACAATGAGCAGTTCTTC; CDR3: CASSRQGLAGRAYNEQFF
V: TRBV6-5; D: .; size: once; J: TRBJ1-3; DNA: TGTGCCAGCAGTCCCCAGGAGGGAGCTGGAAACACCATATATTTT; CDR3: CASSPQEGAGNTIYF
V: TRBV7-3; D: .; size: .; J: TRBJ1-1; DNA: TGTGCCAGCAGCTCCCAGGGTCAGGACACTGAAGCTTTCTTT; CDR3: CASSSQGQDTEAFF
V: TRBV9; D: .; size: once; J: TRBJ2-7; DNA: TGTGCCAGCAGCGTAGGAACAGGGCTTGCCTACGAGCAGTACTTC; CDR3: CASSVGTGLAYEQYF
V: TRBV9; D: .; size: .; J: TRBJ2-1; DNA: TGTGCCAGCAGCGTAGGAGGCGGGTCACCCTACAATGAGCAGTTCTTC; CDR3: CASSVGGGSPYNEQFF
V: TRBV19; D: TRBD2; size: .; J: TRBJ2-1; DNA: TGTGCCAGTTCCCTAGCGGGAGAGGGTTCCTACAATGAGCAGTTCTTC; CDR3: CASSLAGEGSYNEQFF
V: TRBV2; D: TRBD1; size: .; J: TRBJ1-2; DNA: TGTGCCAGCAGTCGGACAGGGTCTTATTATGGCTACACCTTC; CDR3: CASSRTGSYYGYTF
V: TRBV25-1; D: TRBD2; size: .; J: TRBJ2-7; DNA: TGTGCCAGCAAGGCGGGAGGGGGGACCTACGAGCAGTACTTC; CDR3: CASKAGGGTYEQYF
V: TRBV6-6; D: TRBD1; size: .; J: TRBJ2-7; DNA: TGTGCCAGCAGTTACCAGCCACAGGGGGCGGGGGAGCAGTACTTC; CDR3: CASSYQPQGAGEQYF
V: TRBV27; D: TRBD2; size: .; J: TRBJ2-5; DNA: TGTGCCAGCAGCCAGAGACTAGCGGGAAGAGAGACCCAGTACTTC; CDR3: CASSQRLAGRETQYF
V: TRBV28; D: TRBD1; size: .; J: TRBJ1-1; DNA: TGTGCCAGCAGTCAAGACAGGGGGGATTGGGGCACTGAAGCTTTCTTT; CDR3: CASSQDRGDWGTEAFF
V: TRBV11-2; D: .; size: .; J: TRBJ1-4; DNA: TGTGCCAGCAGCTTAGGGGCAGGGGAGAAAAAACTGTTTTTT; CDR3: CASSLGAGEKKLFF
V: TRBV29-1; D: .; size: .; J: TRBJ2-3; DNA: TGCAGCGTTGAAGGAATACACACAGATACGCAGTATTTT; CDR3: CSVEGIHTDTQYF
V: TRBV24-1; D: .; size: .; J: TRBJ2-5; DNA: TGTGCCACCAGCGGGACAACTCAAGAGAGGCAGTACTTC; CDR3: CATSGTTQERQYF
V: TRBV13; D: TRBD1; size: .; J: TRBJ1-1; DNA: TGTGCCAGCAGCTTCCCCCAGACAGGGGGAGACACTGAAGCTTTCTTT; CDR3: CASSFPQTGGDTEAFF
V: TRBV6-5; D: TRBD1; size: .; J: TRBJ1-1; DNA: TGTGCCAGCAGCAACAGGGGCATATACGCTGAAGCTTTCTTT; CDR3: CASSNRGIYAEAFF
V: TRBV28; D: .; size: .; J: TRBJ1-3; DNA: TGTGCCAGCAGTTTCCCCCGAGGCTTCTCTGGAAACACCATATATTTT; CDR3: CASSFPRGFSGNTIYF
V: TRBV19; D: .; size: .; J: TRBJ2-3; DNA: TGTGCCAGTAGTCTAGGGTCCGGGGGCACAGATACGCAGTATTTT; CDR3: CASSLGSGGTDTQYF
V: TRBV7-2; D: .; size: .; J: TRBJ1-1; DNA: TGTGCCAGCAGCCCGTACTTGAACACTGAAGCTTTCTTT; CDR3: CASSPYLNTEAFF
V: TRBV27; D: TRBD2; size: .; J: TRBJ2-3; DNA: TGTGCCAGCAGTTTAGACGGACTAGCGAGGGTGTATCGGACAGATACGCAGTATTTT; CDR3: CASSLDGLARVYRTDTQYF
V: TRBV5-1; D: .; size: few; J: TRBJ1-5; DNA: TGCGCCAGCAGCTTGGGTCAGGGCCCGAATCAGCCCCAGCATTTT; CDR3: CASSLGQGPNQPQHF
V: TRBV10-2; D: .; size: .; J: TRBJ1-4; DNA: TGCGCCAGCAGTTTCGGGGGGGTTGAAAAACTGTTTTTT; CDR3: CASSFGGVEKLFF
V: TRBV18; D: .; size: .; J: TRBJ2-7; DNA: TGTGCCAGCTCACCACCGGTAGCCCCCCGCTACGAGCAGTACTTC; CDR3: CASSPPVAPRYEQYF
V: TRBV25-1; D: .; size: many; J: TRBJ1-1; DNA: TGTGCCAGCAGTGATCCTGACAGAAACACTGAAGCTTTCTTT; CDR3: CASSDPDRNTEAFF
V: TRBV20-1; D: .; size: .; J: TRBJ2-5; DNA: TGCAGTGCTAGTCCGGGGTCCGAGGTCGAGACCCAGTACTTC; CDR3: CSASPGSEVETQYF
V: TRBV24-1; D: TRBD2; size: .; J: TRBJ2-6; DNA: TGTGCCACCAGTGATCCCCTACGGGAGGGGGGCTCTGGGGCCAACGTCCTGACTTTC; CDR3: CATSDPLREGGSGANVLTF
V: TRBV5-4; D: .; size: .; J: TRBJ2-5; DNA: TGTGCCAGCAGCCCGGAGGCTCGATCCGGAGAGACCCAGTACTTC; CDR3: CASSPEARSGETQYF
V: TRBV28; D: .; size: .; J: TRBJ2-7; DNA: TGTGCCAGCAGTTTATTTGGGGCCAGTCCCCACGAGCAGTACTTC; CDR3: CASSLFGASPHEQYF
V: TRBV13; D: .; size: .; J: TRBJ2-7; DNA: TGTGCCAGCAGCTCCCGGAGGGGCGGCTACGAGCAGTACTTC; CDR3: CASSSRRGGYEQYF
V: TRBV6-5; D: TRBD2; size: .; J: TRBJ2-3; DNA: TGTGCCAGCAGTCCCGGGACTAGCGGGAACCCGCAGTATTTT; CDR3: CASSPGTSGNPQYF
V: TRBV27; D: TRBD2; size: .; J: TRBJ2-7; DNA: TGTGCCAGCAGCCTACTAGCGAGCCCCGCCGAGCAGTACTTC; CDR3: CASSLLASPAEQYF
V: TRBV4-1; D: TRBD1; size: .; J: TRBJ2-7; DNA: TGCGCCAGCAGCCAAGATGGTCCTAGGACAGGGATATCCTACGAGCAGTACTTC; CDR3: CASSQDGPRTGISYEQYF